Following are 30 T cell receptor beta chains from one sample sequenced in a study of Ad26.COV2.S vaccination and SARS-CoV-2 variants (dated by TCRdb to the early 2020s). In light of the paper, this sample's treatment or condition label describes: about 20 received Ad26.COV2.S at low or high dose, single or two shots; 5 received placebo; per-sample allocation not given. For vaccine and placebo recipients, the sequenced repertoires came from samples collected on day 63 after the first injection. Library preparation employed the immunoSEQ multiplex PCR assay. Drawn from immuneACCESS, this table holds only the in-frame rearrangements with V and J called that TCRdb kept. Clones are partly lost; checked studies trace under half to an unresolved V gene and leave the rest unexplained. In all, the sample holds hundreds of thousands of clones, and around 89% of those were seen once. The ten largest clones take up around 5.3% of the sample.

The sample in question was peripheral blood, obtained in a trial of Ad26.COV2.S vaccine versus placebo. The origin of the receptors is a person aged 18-60 years who received the Ad26.COV2.S COVID-19 vaccine or a placebo.

The chain carries TRBV15 and TRBJ2-7, with D perhaps TRBD1 or TRBD2 (5 bases each). Germline CDR1 LNHNV, CDR2 YYDKDF (reference sequence). Trimming cost V 1 base and J 0 bases, with 16 bases left between them. The CDR3 runs 17 residues. The CDR3 DNA reads as TGTGCCACCAGCAGAGCAACGCGGCAGGGAGCCTCCTACGAGCAGTACTTC. It encodes CATSRATRQGASYEQYF. The variable domain in full, with the rest retrieved from reference TRBV15 and TRBJ2-7, is DAMVIQNPRYQVTQFGKPVTLSCSQTLNHNVMYWYQQKSSQAPKLLFHYYDKDFNNEADTPDNFQSRRPNTSFCFLDIRSPGLGDTAMYLCATSRATRQGASYEQYFGPGTRLTVT.

The chain recombines TRBV5-1 with TRBJ2-2; D is uncertain. Trimming shortened V by 0 bases and J by 0 bases, and 9 bases separated the two germline ends. From germline, CDR1 is SGHRS and CDR2 YFSETQ. CDR3 size: 16 residues. CDR3 protein: CASSLEAKTNTGELFF. The DNA of the CDR3 is TGCGCCAGCAGCTTGGAGGCAAAAACGAACACCGGGGAGCTGTTTTTT.

V usage is TRBV5-8 and J usage is TRBJ2-3; 13 bases align to TRBD2. Germline assignment: CDR1 SGHTS and CDR2 YDEGEE. The junction had 6 bases not matched to a gene; V was cut back by 4 bases and J by 4 bases. CDR3 length: 16 amino acids. CDR3 residues: CASSRRLAGGPDTQYF. In nucleotides, the CDR3 is TGTGCCAGCAGCCGGCGACTAGCGGGGGGCCCAGATACGCAGTATTTT.

The V and J genes are TRBV7-6 and TRBJ2-6; the D gene is possibly TRBD1 (6 bases). This CDR3 region has 22 residues. The V end was cut by 1 base, the J end by 2 bases, with 27 bases between. Looked up from germline, CDR1 is SGHVS and CDR2 is FNYEAQ. The DNA for the CDR3 is TGTGCCAGCAGCTTAGTCGGGCCTTCAAGGACAGCGGTCGGTGCTGGGGCCAACGTCCTGACTTTC. Its protein product is CASSLVGPSRTAVGAGANVLTF.

The V call is TRBV27, the J call TRBJ1-1, with D uncertain. The CDR3 spans 15 residues. V lost 4 bases and J 0 bases, leaving 12 bases between the germline ends. Per germline, CDR1 MNHEY and CDR2 SMNVEV (reference sequence). This CDR3 is CASSSRTDMNTEAFF. CDR3 nucleotide sequence: TGTGCCAGCAGTTCGCGGACTGACATGAACACTGAAGCTTTCTTT.

The chain uses TRBV2 and TRBJ2-2, with D possibly TRBD1 on 5 matching bases. The CDR3 is made up of 16 amino acids. Trimming took off 2 bases at V and 4 bases at J, with 14 bases between the two ends. CDR1 and CDR2 (germline): SNHLY, FYNNEI. CDR3 sequence reads: CASSELTTDLTGELFF. The CDR3 nucleotides read TGTGCCAGCAGTGAATTGACGACAGATCTCACCGGGGAGCTGTTTTTT.

This clone was counted a single time. The chain is built from TRBV29-1 and TRBJ2-7; a weak D match, TRBD2 (6 bases). Trimming removed 4 bases from V and 2 bases from J, with 12 bases in between. This CDR3 is built from 13 residues. CDR1 is SQVTM and CDR2 is ANQGSEA in the germline V gene. The CDR3 sequence: CSVGRGLTYEQYF. In DNA form, the CDR3 reads TGCAGCGTTGGGAGGGGACTTACCTACGAGCAGTACTTC.

This rearrangement joins TRBV19 to TRBJ2-1, with TRBD2 identical over 7 bases. The junction had 8 bases not matched to a gene; V was cut back by 3 bases and J by 0 bases. Germline-derived CDR1 and CDR2 are LNHDA and SQIVND (reference sequence). There are 17 residues in the CDR3. This CDR3 is CASSIFGTTGSYNEQFF. The CDR3 nucleotides are TGTGCCAGTAGTATTTTCGGGACTACCGGCTCCTACAATGAGCAGTTCTTC. The full variable domain, in which reference TRBV19 and TRBJ2-1 provide the parts outside the CDR3, is DGGITQSPKYLFRKEGQNVTLSCEQNLNHDAMYWYRQDPGQGLRLIYYSQIVNDFQKGDIAEGYSVSREKKESFPLTVTSAQKNPTAFYLCASSIFGTTGSYNEQFFGPGTRLTVL.

The J gene is TRBJ2-2, the V gene TRBV6-5; 10 positions agree with TRBD1. The CDR3 is made up of 14 amino acids. Germline assignment: CDR1 MNHEY and CDR2 SVGAGI. Trimming at V came to 10 bases and at J to 3 bases, leaving 5 bases not matched to a gene. CDR3 DNA sequence: TGTGCCACCACCGGGACAGGGGACACCGGGGAGCTGTTTTTT. It yields the protein CATTGTGDTGELFF.

This chain links TRBV19 with TRBJ1-1; D is ambiguous. Germline CDR1 is LNHDA and CDR2 is SQIVND (reference sequence). The V and J ends lost 1 base and 0 bases respectively, with 6 bases between them. CDR3 size: 14 residues. In DNA form, the CDR3 reads TGTGCCAGTAGTATAGGGCGGGTGAACACTGAAGCTTTCTTT. Its translation is CASSIGRVNTEAFF.

The rearrangement joins TRBV2 to TRBJ2-7; D is perhaps TRBD2 (7 bases). The V gene lost 5 bases and the J gene lost 4 bases, with 15 bases spanning the gap. Germline lookup yields CDR1 SNHLY and CDR2 FYNNEI. This CDR3 contains 14 residues. CDR3 amino acids: CASSNQGRAYEQYF. The CDR3 nucleotides are TGTGCCAGCAGTAATCAGGGGAGGGCGTACGAGCAGTACTTC.

The CDR3 region is CASSQDAIQSSQYF. The CDR3 DNA reads TGTGCCAGCAGCCAAGATGCCATCCAGTCGTCCCAGTACTTC. The chain carries TRBV3-1 (or the pseudogene TRBV3-2) and TRBJ2-5; D gene ambiguous. Germline values: CDR1 LGHDT, CDR2 YNNKEL (reference sequence). This CDR3 is built from 14 residues. The V end was cut by 0 bases, the J end by 9 bases, with 14 bases between.

The chain couples TRBV28 to TRBJ2-7; 7 nucleotides agree with TRBD2. Germline CDR1 is MDHEN and CDR2 is SYDVKM. Trimming took 6 bases from V and 1 from J; bases not matched to a gene: 6. CDR3 length: 14 amino acids. CDR3 DNA sequence: TGTGCCAGCAGCAGCGGGGCCGAATCCTACGAGCAGTACTTC. This codes for CASSSGAESYEQYF.

This clone has just a few counts. V gene TRBV6-5 combines with J gene TRBJ2-1; D is undetermined. CDR3 size: 14 residues. Germline lookup yields CDR1 MNHEY and CDR2 SVGAGI. V shed 4 bases and J shed 5 bases, with 12 bases lying between them. The CDR3 region is CASSSFPTDNEQFF. The CDR3 region has the DNA TGTGCCAGCAGTTCCTTCCCGACGGACAATGAGCAGTTCTTC.

The chain combines TRBV2 with TRBJ2-1, with D possibly being TRBD1 or TRBD2 (5 bases each). This CDR3 is built from 15 residues. Trimming shortened V by 7 bases and J by 0 bases, and 13 bases separated the two germline ends. Per the germline V gene, CDR1 is SNHLY and CDR2 is FYNNEI. The CDR3 spells CASTQGESSYNEQFF. The CDR3 nucleotides are TGTGCCAGCACGCAGGGAGAGAGCTCCTACAATGAGCAGTTCTTC.

The V gene is TRBV5-8, the J gene TRBJ2-6; 7 nucleotides agree with TRBD1. Germline V CDR1 and CDR2: SGHTS, YDEGEE. This CDR3 spans 18 amino acids. V was clipped by 7 bases and J by 0 bases; unmatched bases: 13. The CDR3 loop reads CASVKGTAIISGANVLTF. CDR3 bases: TGTGCCAGCGTAAAGGGGACAGCAATAATCTCTGGGGCCAACGTCCTGACTTTC.

The J gene is TRBJ1-1, the V gene TRBV28; tentative D call: TRBD1 (6 bases). V shed 5 bases and J shed 4 bases, with 14 bases lying between them. The germline V gene has CDR1 MDHEN and CDR2 SYDVKM. There are 14 residues in the CDR3. In nucleotides, the CDR3 is TGTGCCAGCAGTCTCTACAGGGTTGTCACTGAAGCTTTCTTT. Amino acids: CASSLYRVVTEAFF.

This clone was found a few times. The genes are TRBV11-2 and TRBJ2-7; unclear D gene. Germline V lookup: CDR1 SGHAT, CDR2 FQNNGV. The CDR3 runs to 13 residues. V was trimmed by 3 bases and J by 3 bases, leaving 9 bases between them. The chain's CDR3 is CASSFSPNYEQYF. CDR3 sequence (DNA): TGTGCCAGCAGCTTCTCACCGAACTACGAGCAGTACTTC.

The chain employs TRBV3-1 (or the pseudogene TRBV3-2) and TRBJ2-1, with 11 bases fitting TRBD2. Trimming at V came to 4 bases and at J to 7 bases, leaving 9 bases not matched to a gene. Germline V lookup: CDR1 LGHDT, CDR2 YNNKEL (reference sequence). The CDR3 extends over 16 amino acids. In DNA, the CDR3 is TGTGCCAGCAGCCCCATAGCGGGAGGGCCGGGGAATGAGCAGTTCTTC. Translating gives CASSPIAGGPGNEQFF.

The rearrangement uses TRBV2 and TRBJ1-6; a weak D match, TRBD1 (5 bases). CDR1 and CDR2 (germline): SNHLY, FYNNEI. The V gene lost 4 bases and the J gene lost 7 bases, with 11 bases spanning the gap. CDR3 length equals 14 residues. CDR3 sequence reads: CASSVWGVNSPLHF. The CDR3 DNA reads as TGTGCCAGCAGTGTGTGGGGGGTCAATTCACCCCTCCACTTT. Complete variable domain (other parts from reference TRBV2 and TRBJ1-6): EPEVTQTPSHQVTQMGQEVILRCVPISNHLYFYWYRQILGQKVEFLVSFYNNEISEKSEIFDDQFSVERPDGSNFTLKIRSTKLEDSAMYFCASSVWGVNSPLHFGNGTRLTVT.

The V and J genes are TRBV2 and TRBJ2-4; perhaps TRBD1 as D (6 bases). Germline-derived CDR1 and CDR2 are SNHLY and FYNNEI. V was trimmed by 6 bases and J by 6 bases, leaving 18 bases between them. CDR3 size: 15 residues. The CDR3 DNA sequence: TGTGCCAGCAGCGCCAGTAGGGGCAGGGGAAACATTCAGTACTTC. This gives the protein CASSASRGRGNIQYF.

V gene TRBV5-5 combines with J gene TRBJ2-5, with 9 nucleotides matching TRBD1. V lost 4 bases to trimming and J lost 5 bases; unmatched junction nucleotides: 12. Germline V gene sequence: CDR1 SGHKS, CDR2 YYEKEE (reference sequence). The CDR3 loop spans 16 amino acids. The CDR3 is CASSTNVGQGHETQYF. The CDR3 bases are TGTGCCAGCAGCACAAACGTAGGACAGGGGCATGAGACCCAGTACTTC.

The chain couples TRBV28 to TRBJ2-1, with a weak D call TRBD2 (7 bases). V lost 6 bases and J lost 7, with 10 bases in between. CDR1 is MDHEN and CDR2 is SYDVKM in the germline V gene. CDR3 size: 12 residues. CDR3 residues: CASREGGNEQFF. In DNA form, the CDR3 reads TGTGCCAGCAGGGAGGGGGGGAATGAGCAGTTCTTC.

The chain employs TRBV10-2 and TRBJ2-5; 8 bases map to TRBD1. Trimming removed 4 bases from V and 5 bases from J; junction bases left unmatched: 3. This CDR3 comprises 13 residues. Germline V gives CDR1 WSHSY, CDR2 SAAADI. The chain's CDR3 is CASSATGVETQYF. The CDR3 DNA follows: TGCGCCAGCAGTGCGACAGGGGTGGAGACCCAGTACTTC.

V is TRBV5-1 and J is TRBJ1-3; tentative D call: TRBD1 (6 bases). The CDR3 sequence is 15 residues long. The germline CDR1 and CDR2 sequences are SGHRS and YFSETQ. Trimming shortened V by 6 bases and J by 1 base, and 14 bases separated the two germline ends. This chain's CDR3 is CASKTGLSSGNTIYF. The CDR3, as DNA: TGCGCCAGCAAAACAGGGTTATCATCTGGAAACACCATATATTTT.

The chain employs TRBV5-4 and TRBJ2-7, with D possibly TRBD1 on 5 matching bases. This CDR3 has 13 amino acids. With 3 bases removed from V and 5 bases from J, the gap between germline ends came to 12 bases. Germline assignment: CDR1 SGHNT and CDR2 YYREEE (reference sequence). DNA for the CDR3: TGTGCCAGCAGCTCTTTTGAAGGGGACGAGCAGTACTTC. Translating gives CASSSFEGDEQYF. Full variable domain (rest looked up from reference TRBV5-4 and TRBJ2-7): ETGVTQSPTHLIKTRGQQVTLRCSSQSGHNTVSWYQQALGQGPQFIFQYYREEENGRGNFPPRFSGLQFPNYSSELNVNALELDDSALYLCASSSFEGDEQYFGPGTRLTVT.

The V gene is TRBV4-2, the J gene TRBJ1-6; 7 nucleotides align to TRBD1. This CDR3 has 16 residues. From germline, CDR1 is LGHNA and CDR2 YNFKEQ. V was pared by 3 bases and J by 6 bases, with 8 bases of the junction left unmatched. CDR3 region: CASSQTGTDLNSPLHF. For the CDR3, the DNA is TGTGCCAGCAGCCAGACTGGGACAGACCTTAATTCACCCCTCCACTTT.

The chain employs TRBV9 and TRBJ1-2, with TRBD1 matching 9 bases. The CDR3 is made up of 15 amino acids. Per the germline V gene, CDR1 is SGDLS and CDR2 is YYNGEE. V lost 3 bases, J lost 4 bases, and 7 bases stayed unmatched. CDR3 bases: TGTGCCAGCAGCGGATGGACAGGGGAAGGCTATGGCTACACCTTC. Translated: CASSGWTGEGYGYTF.

V usage is TRBV6-5 and J usage is TRBJ1-5, with 10 bases that match TRBD1. CDR1 and CDR2 (germline): MNHEY, SVGAGI. V was pared by 5 bases and J by 6 bases, with 4 bases of the junction left unmatched. This CDR3 has 14 amino acids. The CDR3 reads CASSTTGGGQPQHF. CDR3 bases: TGTGCCAGCAGTACGACAGGGGGCGGTCAGCCCCAGCATTTT.

The CDR3 sequence is CSASMGAAGANVLTF. The CDR3 nucleotides read TGCAGTGCTAGTATGGGGGCGGCTGGGGCCAACGTCCTGACTTTC. The gene calls are TRBV20-1 and TRBJ2-6, with D perhaps TRBD1 (6 bases). The CDR3 covers 15 residues. V was trimmed by 3 bases and J by 2 bases, leaving 11 bases between them. Germline V CDR1 and CDR2: DFQATT, SNEGSKA (reference sequence).